The entry that follows covers one TCR beta chain sequence. The antigen remains undetermined. With the read ending 3 residues before the CDR3 end, the germline J gene is used to fill in that end. Sequencing used immunoSEQ multiplex PCR; TCRdb keeps in-frame clones, though not all of them. The sample was found to contain 30,000 to 40,000 clones, and every one recurs. The source of the sample is a study of T cell clonality in common variable immunodeficiency. General study results and limits: CVID subjects had higher TCRbeta clonality than healthy controls, most marked in about a third. Fewer deletions and N-nucleotide insertions were reportedly seen in common variable immunodeficiency TCR beta sequences.

CDR3 length equals 14 residues. The germline V gene encodes CDR1 SGHAT and CDR2 FQDESV (reference sequence). V was pared by 1 base and J by 1 base, with 7 bases between. Diagnosis required reduced IgG, IgA and/or IgM with specific antibody deficiency. The sequence was obtained from a human donor with common variable immunodeficiency. The sequenced material came from peripheral blood mononuclear cells. The chain has TRBV11-1 and TRBJ2-5; D is possibly TRBD1 (5 bases). CDR3 bases read: TGTGCCAGCAGCTTAGAAGACAGCCAAGAGACC. As protein: CASSLEDSQET. The complete CDR3 reads CASSLEDSQETQYF.